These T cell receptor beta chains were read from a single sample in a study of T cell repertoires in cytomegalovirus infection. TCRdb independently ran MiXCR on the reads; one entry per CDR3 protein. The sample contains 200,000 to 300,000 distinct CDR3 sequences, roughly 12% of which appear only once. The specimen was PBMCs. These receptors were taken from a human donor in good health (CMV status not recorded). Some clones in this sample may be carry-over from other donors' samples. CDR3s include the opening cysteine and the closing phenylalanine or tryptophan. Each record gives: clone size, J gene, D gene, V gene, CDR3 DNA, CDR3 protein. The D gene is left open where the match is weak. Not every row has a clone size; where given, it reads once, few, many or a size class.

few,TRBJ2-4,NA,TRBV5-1,TGCGCCAGCAGCTTGGATGTGGGAGAGGGGAACATTCAGTACTTC,CASSLDVGEGNIQYF
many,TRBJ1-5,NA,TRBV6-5,TGTGCCAGCAGTTACTCGCGGGGCGTTGGCAATCAGCCCCAGCATTTT,CASSYSRGVGNQPQHF
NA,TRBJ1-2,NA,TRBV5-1,TGCGCCAGCAGCTTGGATATGGGATCCCTCTATAACTTC,CASSLDMGSLYNF
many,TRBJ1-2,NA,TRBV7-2,TGTGCCAGCAGCTTAGGAGGTACCAAGGGATTAGGTGGCTACACCTTC,CASSLGGTKGLGGYTF
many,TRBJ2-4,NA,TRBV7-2,TGTGCCAGCAGCTTCGCAGGGGTAGACATTCAGTACTTC,CASSFAGVDIQYF
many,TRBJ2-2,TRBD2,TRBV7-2,TGTGCCAGCAGCCAGCGGGGGGGATCGAACACCGGGGAGCTGTTTTTT,CASSQRGGSNTGELFF
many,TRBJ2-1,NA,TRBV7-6,TGTGCCAGCAGCTCTCCCTCTAGGTACAATGAGCAGTTCTTC,CASSSPSRYNEQFF
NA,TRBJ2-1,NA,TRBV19,TGTGCCAGTAGTGGCCTAGCTCGAGAGCAGTTCTTC,CASSGLAREQFF
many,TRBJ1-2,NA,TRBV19,TGTGCCAGTAGTATAGGGCGGAACTATGGCTACACCTTC,CASSIGRNYGYTF
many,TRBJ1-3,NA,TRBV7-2,TGTGCCAGCAGTTCTACAGGGATGACTGGAAACACCATATATTTT,CASSSTGMTGNTIYF
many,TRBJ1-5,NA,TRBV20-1,TGCAGTGCTTCCAAGACCCGGGAGGATCAGCCCCAGCATTTT,CSASKTREDQPQHF
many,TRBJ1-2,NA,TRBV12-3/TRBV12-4,TGTGCCAGCAGTCCTCTTGACCGGGTTTTCCTTAGGGGCTACACCTTC,CASSPLDRVFLRGYTF
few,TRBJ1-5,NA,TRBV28,TGTGCCATCGCCAATCAGCCCCAGCATTTT,CAIANQPQHF
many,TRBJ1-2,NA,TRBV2,TGTGCCAGCAGTGAGGTCAGGGCCTATGGCTACACCTTC,CASSEVRAYGYTF
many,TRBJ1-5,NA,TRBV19,TGTGCCAGTAGTATCTGGCAGGCCAATCAGCCCCAGCATTTT,CASSIWQANQPQHF
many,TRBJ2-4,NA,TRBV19,TGTGCCAGTAGTGCAGGGGGGAACATTCAGTACTTC,CASSAGGNIQYF
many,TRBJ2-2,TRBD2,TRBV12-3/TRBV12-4,TGTGCCAGCACCTATTGGGCGGGACTAGCCTTCGGGGAGCTGTTTTTT,CASTYWAGLAFGELFF
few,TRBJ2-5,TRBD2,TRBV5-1,TGCGCCAGCAGCTTGTCCCATGGCGGGGGACGGGAGACCCAGTACTTC,CASSLSHGGGRETQYF
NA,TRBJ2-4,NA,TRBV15,TGTGCCACCAGCAGAGATATTGAGGGGAACATTCAGTACTTC,CATSRDIEGNIQYF
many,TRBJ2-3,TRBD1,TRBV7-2,TGTGCCAGCAGTTCCCTCCGGAGAACAGGGGCAGATACGCAGTATTTT,CASSSLRRTGADTQYF
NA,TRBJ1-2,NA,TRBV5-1,TGCGCCAGCAGCTTGAGTGGTTTTGTCGTGGACAAATCTAACTATGGCTACACCTTC,CASSLSGFVVDKSNYGYTF
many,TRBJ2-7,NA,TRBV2,TGTGCCAGCAGTGAAGGAAGCGAGCAGTACTTC,CASSEGSEQYF